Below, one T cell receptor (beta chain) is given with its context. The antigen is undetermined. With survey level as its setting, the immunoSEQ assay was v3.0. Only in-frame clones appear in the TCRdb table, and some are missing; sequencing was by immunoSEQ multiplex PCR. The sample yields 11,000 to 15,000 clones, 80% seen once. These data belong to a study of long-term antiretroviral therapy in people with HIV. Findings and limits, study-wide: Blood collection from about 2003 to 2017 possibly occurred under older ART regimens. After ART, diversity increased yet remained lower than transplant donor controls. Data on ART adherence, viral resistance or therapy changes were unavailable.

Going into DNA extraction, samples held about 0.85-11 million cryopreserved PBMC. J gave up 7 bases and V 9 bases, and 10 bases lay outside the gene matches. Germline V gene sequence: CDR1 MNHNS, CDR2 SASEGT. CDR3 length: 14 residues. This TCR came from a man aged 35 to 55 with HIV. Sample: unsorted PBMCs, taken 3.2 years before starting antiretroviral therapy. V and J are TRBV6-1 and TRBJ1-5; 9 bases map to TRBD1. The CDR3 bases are TGTGCCAGTGCAGGGACAGGGAATGGGCAGCCCCAGCATTTT. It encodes CASAGTGNGQPQHF.